The T cell receptor (beta chain) described here comes from a study of T cells after posttransplantation cyclophosphamide. Whole-study findings and limits: Blood and skin or GI T cell repertoires showed limited TRB overlap. Later blood repertoires were often dominated by clones from the donor CD8+ memory compartment. After PTCy, TRB diversity resembled that of CNI/methotrexate controls.

This related bone marrow graft donor gave peripheral blood on the day of marrow donation. Sequencing used immunoSEQ multiplex PCR; TCRdb keeps in-frame clones, though not all of them. There are under 30,000 clones in the sample, none observed a single time. At least ten counts were recorded for this clone. Its antigen is not known. This CDR3 has 17 amino acids. Germline loops: CDR1 SGHNT, CDR2 YYREEE (reference sequence). J gave up 0 bases and V 2 bases, and 5 bases lay outside the gene matches. The rearrangement uses TRBV5-4 and TRBJ1-3; TRBD1 agrees at 10 bases. The sample taken for sequencing was PBMCs. This sequence was found in a woman aged 55-69 years in good health, CMV-negative, and a related stem cell transplant donor. The CDR3 loop is CASSFPGQGSSGNTIYF. The CDR3 DNA reads TGTGCCAGCAGCTTCCCGGGACAGGGGTCCTCTGGAAACACCATATATTTT.